A selection of T cell receptor beta chains follows, all from one sample in a study of response to subunit inactivated influenza vaccine. From the RT-PCR reads, TCRdb called clonotypes with MiXCR, one entry per CDR3 protein. This sample carries just under 250,000 distinct CDR3 sequences, 9.5% to 15% of them seen once, and the ten largest clones take approximately 8.4%. This material consisted of non-naive T cells sorted from PBMCs, taken around 15 days before vaccination. The receptor set was obtained from a man aged 50-59 years who received an inactivated influenza vaccine. Both conserved end residues are part of each CDR3. The D gene is left open where the match is weak. The size entry is marked missing in some rows and otherwise reads once, few, many or a size class.

j_call d_call cdr3_length clone_size v_call cdr3_nt cdr3_aa
TRBJ2-3 TRBD2 14 few TRBV12-3/TRBV12-4 TGTGCCAGCAGTTTGTCTAGCGGTCTAGATACGCAGTATTTT CASSLSSGLDTQYF
TRBJ2-7 - 14 many TRBV29-1 TGCAGCGTTGGGGATTGGGACCTAGGGTCCGAGCAGTACTTC CSVGDWDLGSEQYF
TRBJ1-2 - 14 - TRBV28 TGTGCCAGCAGGCGACGGACGACTAACTATGGCTACACCTTC CASRRRTTNYGYTF
TRBJ2-2 TRBD2 15 few TRBV12-3/TRBV12-4 TGTGCCAGCAGACGAGCGGGGGTAGAGACCGGGGAGCTGTTTTTT CASRRAGVETGELFF
TRBJ1-4 - 13 few TRBV2 TGTGCCAGCCTGAGAACAGAGGGTGAAAAACTGTTTTTT CASLRTEGEKLFF
TRBJ2-1 - 20 few TRBV4-2 TGTGCCAGCAGTCGGTCCGGGACAGGTGTATATGCGGGGGAGAGAAATGAGCAGTTCTTC CASSRSGTGVYAGERNEQFF
TRBJ1-2 TRBD1 13 few TRBV4-3 TGCGCCAGCAGTCCGACAGGGCGGGATGGCTACACCTTC CASSPTGRDGYTF
TRBJ2-4 - 13 many TRBV20-1 TGCAGTGCTGATCGATGGCCTAAAAACATTCAGTACTTC CSADRWPKNIQYF
TRBJ2-5 TRBD2 13 - TRBV20-1 TGCAGTGCGGGACTAGCGGGGTTGGAGACCCAGTACTTC CSAGLAGLETQYF
TRBJ2-1 TRBD1 15 - TRBV20-1 TGCAGTGCTAGAGATATACACAGGGGGGTGAATGAGCAGTTCTTC CSARDIHRGVNEQFF
TRBJ2-1 TRBD1 15 - TRBV20-1 TGCAGTGCTACCTCCAGACAGGGGCACTACAATGAGCAGTTCTTC CSATSRQGHYNEQFF
TRBJ2-7 TRBD2 17 - TRBV2 TGTGCCAGCAACGGGGGACTAGCGGGAGGAGCCTCCTACGAGCAGTACTTC CASNGGLAGGASYEQYF
TRBJ1-3 - 14 few TRBV12-3/TRBV12-4 TGTGCCAGCAGTTTCACGGGGGCTGGAAACACCATATATTTT CASSFTGAGNTIYF
TRBJ2-3 - 15 few TRBV4-2 TGTGCCAGCAGCCAAGGGGCGGGGGCTCAGGATACGCAGTATTTT CASSQGAGAQDTQYF
TRBJ2-3 - 14 - TRBV29-1 TGCAGCGTATCAACAGGGTCCGTCACAGATACGCAGTATTTT CSVSTGSVTDTQYF
TRBJ2-1 - 15 few TRBV7-2 TGTGCCAGCAGCTCATCCGGTACAGGGTCTGTGAAGCAGTTCTTC CASSSSGTGSVKQFF
TRBJ1-2 TRBD1 13 few TRBV3-1 TGTGCCAGCAGCGCCCGGGACAGGAATGGCTACACCTTC CASSARDRNGYTF
TRBJ1-4 - 12 - TRBV6-6 TGTGCCAGTCAGGGGCAGGGGGAAAAACTGTTTTTT CASQGQGEKLFF
TRBJ2-1 - 13 - TRBV19 TGTGCCAGTAGTATTGTTCTAGACAATGAGCAGTTCTTC CASSIVLDNEQFF
TRBJ2-1 - 14 - TRBV5-1 TGCGCCAGCAGCCGCATGTTGGGTGGCAATGAGCAGTTCTTC CASSRMLGGNEQFF
TRBJ2-5 - 15 - TRBV7-9 TGTGCCAGCACCCCGAACCGGGGCCAACAAGAGACCCAGTACTTC CASTPNRGQQETQYF
TRBJ2-1 TRBD2 20 many TRBV12-3/TRBV12-4 TGTGCCAGCAGTCACCCCGGACTAGCGGGGGCCTCAAGCTCCTACAATGAGCAGTTCTTC CASSHPGLAGASSSYNEQFF
TRBJ1-4 - 13 - TRBV5-1 TGCGCCAGCGGACGGGACGCAGAGGAAAAACTGTTTTTT CASGRDAEEKLFF
TRBJ2-1 TRBD2 17 few TRBV6-2/TRBV6-3 TGTGCCAGCAGTTACCGTCCGGGACTATCCAACTACAATGAGCAGTTCTTC CASSYRPGLSNYNEQFF
TRBJ2-1 TRBD2 16 - TRBV10-3 TGTGCCATCAGTGAGATGGGGACTAGCTCCTACAATGAGCAGTTCTTC CAISEMGTSSYNEQFF
TRBJ2-7 - 13 many TRBV5-1 TGCGCCAGCAGCCCGGACGGCAGGCAGGAGCAGTACTTC CASSPDGRQEQYF
TRBJ2-7 TRBD2 15 - TRBV5-1 TGCGCCAGCAGCCTACTTGGACTAGTTCCCACCGAGCAGTACTTC CASSLLGLVPTEQYF
TRBJ1-1 TRBD1 12 many TRBV29-1 TGCAGCGGCTCAGGCCAGGGGGGTTTCGCTTTCTTT CSGSGQGGFAFF
TRBJ2-7 TRBD2 14 many TRBV5-1 TGCGCCAGCAGCTTCGACCTAGCGGTAAACGAGCAGTACTTC CASSFDLAVNEQYF